Below, 19 T cell receptor beta chains from the same sample are listed, as sequenced in a study of blood T cell repertoires in COVID-19. Profiling relied on immunoSEQ multiplex PCR, and the TCRdb table lists in-frame clones only, not all of them. The sample yields 50,000 or so clones, 85% to 90% seen once. The sequenced material came from peripheral blood. These TCRs come from a human donor in a cohort sampled during active COVID-19.

V gene TRBV6-6 combines with J gene TRBJ2-3; D gene uncertain. Germline CDR1 is MNHNY and CDR2 is SVGAGI (reference sequence). The CDR3 sequence is 11 residues long. Trimming shortened V by 6 bases and J by 3 bases, and 4 bases separated the two germline ends. The CDR3 reads CASSLTDTQYF. In nucleotides, the CDR3 is TGTGCCAGCAGCCTTACAGATACGCAGTATTTT.

V is TRBV11-2 and J is TRBJ2-5, with D possibly TRBD2 on 6 matching bases. Germline CDR1 is SGHAT and CDR2 is FQNNGV. The CDR3 spans 14 residues. The germline V and J ends were trimmed by 5 bases and 5 bases, with 15 bases remaining between them. The CDR3 reads CASSLLARGETQYF. CDR3 nucleotides: TGTGCCAGCAGCCTGCTAGCGAGAGGGGAGACCCAGTACTTC.

The rearrangement uses TRBV5-1 and TRBJ1-5, with 9 bases lining up with TRBD1. This CDR3 region has 17 residues. V shed 4 bases and J 0 bases; nucleotides not matched to a gene: 8. Germline V gene sequence: CDR1 SGHRS, CDR2 YFSETQ. The CDR3 DNA reads as TGCGCCAGCAGCCCGGGACAGGGATCATATAGCAATCAGCCCCAGCATTTT. Protein: CASSPGQGSYSNQPQHF.

The J gene is TRBJ2-5, the V gene TRBV11-2; D may be TRBD1 (6 bases). Germline assignment: CDR1 SGHAT and CDR2 FQNNGV. The germline V and J ends were trimmed by 4 bases and 5 bases, with 14 bases remaining between them. The CDR3 covers 14 residues. This CDR3 reads CASSSTGSGETQYF. Written as DNA, the CDR3 is TGTGCCAGCAGCTCCACAGGGTCGGGGGAGACCCAGTACTTC.

CDR3 loop: CASRETGYNEQFF. The CDR3 DNA is TGTGCCAGCAGAGAGACAGGCTACAATGAGCAGTTCTTC. The rearrangement links TRBV12-3 or TRBV12-4 to TRBJ2-1; D perhaps matches TRBD1 (6 bases). V was trimmed by 6 bases and J by 3 bases, leaving 9 bases between them. The length of the CDR3 is 13 residues.

The V call is TRBV30, the J call TRBJ1-2, with unresolved D. The germline gives CDR1 GTSNPN, CDR2 SVGIG (reference sequence). This CDR3 region has 13 residues. Deletions cut 1 base from V and 3 bases from J, with 9 bases between. CDR3 nucleotide sequence: TGTGCCTGGAGTGCCGGCGGGGACTATGGCTACACCTTC. As protein: CAWSAGGDYGYTF.

DNA of the CDR3: TGTGCCAGTAGCGGGACTAGCGGGCGACCGGATACGCAGTATTTT. The encoded protein is CASSGTSGRPDTQYF. J is TRBJ2-3 and V is TRBV19, with 12 bases matching TRBD2. In germline, CDR1 is LNHDA, CDR2 SQIVND (reference sequence). The CDR3 is made up of 15 amino acids. The V and J ends lost 6 bases and 6 bases, in that order; junction bases with no gene match: 7.

The rearrangement links TRBV5-4 to TRBJ2-1; 9 nucleotides line up with TRBD1. V dropped 3 bases and J dropped 6; count of bases not matched to a gene: 4. Germline CDR1 is SGHNT and CDR2 is YYREEE (reference sequence). The CDR3 is 14 amino acids. The CDR3: CASSSRTGANEQFF. In DNA form, the CDR3 reads TGTGCCAGCAGCTCGAGGACAGGGGCCAATGAGCAGTTCTTC.

This chain connects TRBV7-2 to TRBJ2-7; 10 nucleotides align to TRBD1. V lost 5 bases to trimming and J lost 4 bases; unmatched junction nucleotides: 5. Germline CDR1 SGHTA, CDR2 FQGNSA. The CDR3 length is 14 residues. The CDR3 loop is CASSRRDRGYEQYV. The CDR3 DNA reads TGTGCCAGCAGCCGCAGGGACAGGGGATACGAGCAGTACGTC.

This chain connects TRBV27 to TRBJ2-4; 8 bases align to TRBD1. The CDR3 runs to 14 residues. Germline values: CDR1 MNHEY, CDR2 SMNVEV (reference sequence). The junction had 5 bases not matched to a gene; V was cut back by 2 bases and J by 8 bases. CDR3 sequence: CASSLRQGADIQYF. The CDR3 bases are TGTGCCAGCAGTTTACGGCAGGGGGCGGACATTCAGTACTTC.

In its sample, this clone was seen once. This chain joins TRBV19 and TRBJ1-5, with 8 bases lining up with TRBD1. The CDR3 length is 15 residues. Germline-derived CDR1 and CDR2 are LNHDA and SQIVND (reference sequence). V shed 6 bases and J 3 bases; nucleotides not matched to a gene: 7. Written as DNA, the CDR3 is TGTGCCAGTAGCTCCCCAGGGGGCCCCAATCAGCCCCAGCATTTT. Amino acids: CASSSPGGPNQPQHF.

This sequence joins TRBV6-2 or TRBV6-3 and TRBJ2-3; D perhaps matches TRBD2 (6 bases). Trimming pared 5 bases from V and 0 bases from J, leaving 15 bases between. The CDR3 loop spans 16 amino acids. The germline gives CDR1 MNHEY, CDR2 SVGEGT. The CDR3 spells CASSRDPGGSTDTQYF. CDR3 bases: TGTGCCAGCAGTAGGGACCCCGGGGGTAGCACAGATACGCAGTATTTT.

The chain is built from TRBV25-1 and TRBJ2-7; TRBD2 aligns across 12 bases. Per the germline V gene, CDR1 is MGHDK and CDR2 is SYGVNS. The CDR3 runs 16 residues. V dropped 4 bases and J dropped 0; count of bases not matched to a gene: 4. The CDR3 is CASSAELAGGSYEQYF. CDR3 nucleotides: TGTGCCAGCAGTGCCGAACTAGCGGGGGGCTCCTACGAGCAGTACTTC.

The chain is built from TRBV7-2 and TRBJ1-2, with D unresolved. This CDR3 has 14 amino acids. The V gene's germline CDR1 is SGHTA and CDR2 FQGNSA. Trimming left V 5 bases short and J 5 bases short, with 15 bases between. The CDR3 region has the DNA TGTGCCAGCAGCCAGTCGACGGGTTATTATGGCTACACCTTC. Protein product: CASSQSTGYYGYTF.

This clone was observed a handful of times. V and J are TRBV29-1 and TRBJ2-3, with 7 bases identical to TRBD1. With 6 bases clipped from V and 6 bases from J, the junction kept 12 bases outside the gene matches. Germline values: CDR1 SQVTM, CDR2 ANQGSEA. The CDR3 consists of 14 residues. The CDR3 reads CSVLTGDVLDTQYF. The CDR3 bases are TGCAGCGTCCTCACAGGGGACGTCCTGGATACGCAGTATTTT.

This clone came up a few times. An end of the junction does not agree with germline; a read error may underlie this. The chain combines TRBV27 with TRBJ1-5, with 7 bases identical to TRBD1. The CDR3 has 15 amino acids. Germline V gene data show CDR1 as MNHEY and CDR2 as SMNVEV (reference sequence). CDR3: CASSLSTGTGQPQHF. CDR3 DNA: TGTGCCAGCAGTCTATCGACAGGGACGGGGCAGCCCCAGCATTTT.

A single count supports this clone. This sequence joins TRBV5-1 and TRBJ2-2, with 13 bases that match TRBD2. The ends lost 2 bases at V and 10 bases at J; junction bases unmatched: 8. The germline gives CDR1 SGHRS, CDR2 YFSETQ. The CDR3 contains 16 residues. Written as DNA, the CDR3 is TGCGCCAGCAGCTTCTCTACTAGCGGGGGGGCCCAGGAGCTGTTTTTT. Protein: CASSFSTSGGAQELFF.

This clone was seen just once. The chain carries TRBV29-1 and TRBJ1-1; a weak D match, TRBD1 (5 bases). The CDR3 sequence is 13 residues long. Trimming shortened V by 6 bases and J by 4 bases, and 15 bases separated the two germline ends. Germline CDR1 reads SQVTM; CDR2 reads ANQGSEA. The CDR3 spells CSVTFRGITEAFF. CDR3 coding DNA: TGCAGCGTAACCTTTCGGGGGATCACTGAAGCTTTCTTT.

V usage is TRBV19 and J usage is TRBJ1-1, with 8 bases that match TRBD1. From germline, CDR1 is LNHDA and CDR2 SQIVND (reference sequence). The CDR3 extends over 14 amino acids. Unmatched junction bases numbered 13, after V lost 8 bases and J lost 8 bases. The CDR3 region is CASRPNPGQAEAFF. The CDR3 coding sequence is TGTGCCAGTCGACCCAATCCGGGACAGGCCGAAGCTTTCTTT.